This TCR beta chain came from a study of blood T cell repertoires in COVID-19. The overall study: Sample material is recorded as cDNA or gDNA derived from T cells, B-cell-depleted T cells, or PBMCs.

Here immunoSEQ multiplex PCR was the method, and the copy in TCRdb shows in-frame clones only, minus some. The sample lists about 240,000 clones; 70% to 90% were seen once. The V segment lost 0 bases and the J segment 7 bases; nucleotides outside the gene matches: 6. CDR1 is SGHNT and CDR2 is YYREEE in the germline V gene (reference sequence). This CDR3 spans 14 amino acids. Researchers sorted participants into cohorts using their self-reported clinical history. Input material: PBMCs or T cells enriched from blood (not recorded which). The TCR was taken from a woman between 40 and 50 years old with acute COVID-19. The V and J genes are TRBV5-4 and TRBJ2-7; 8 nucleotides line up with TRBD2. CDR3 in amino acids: CASSLGAGEKEQYF. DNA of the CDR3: TGTGCCAGCAGCTTGGGAGCGGGAGAAAAAGAGCAGTACTTC. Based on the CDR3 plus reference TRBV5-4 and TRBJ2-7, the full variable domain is ETGVTQSPTHLIKTRGQQVTLRCSSQSGHNTVSWYQQALGQGPQFIFQYYREEENGRGNFPPRFSGLQFPNYSSELNVNALELDDSALYLCASSLGAGEKEQYFGPGTRLTVT.